The rows below give T cell receptor beta chains drawn from one sample of a study of blood T cell repertoires in COVID-19. The repertoire was sequenced with immunoSEQ multiplex PCR; TCRdb's copy has only in-frame clones and lacks some. Of 350,000 to 400,000 clones in the sample, roughly 89% were seen once. Sequenced input: PBMCs or T cells enriched from blood (not recorded which). These TCRs come from a woman in her thirties who had recovered from COVID-19. The CDR3 runs from the conserved cysteine through the conserved F or W. The D gene is left open where the match is weak. Some rows mark clone size as missing; the rest say once, few, many or name a class of expanded clone.

J gene	V gene	D gene	clone size	CDR3 DNA	CDR3 protein
TRBJ1-5	TRBV5-4	.	.	TGTGCCAGCAGCTTGGACATCGATCAGCCCCAGCATTTT	CASSLDIDQPQHF
TRBJ1-2	TRBV28	TRBD1	.	TGTGCCAGCAGGGAACCAGGGGGAATTACCAACTATGGCTACACCTTC	CASREPGGITNYGYTF
TRBJ2-3	TRBV5-1	TRBD2	.	TGCGCCAGCAGCCCCGTCGGGGGGGATACGCAGTATTTT	CASSPVGGDTQYF
TRBJ1-1	TRBV5-4	.	once	TGTGCCAGCAGCTTAACGGGTTCTGAAGCTTTCTTT	CASSLTGSEAFF
TRBJ2-2	TRBV9	TRBD1	.	TGTGCCAGCAGCGAGAGGGGGCGTCCCGGGGAGCTGTTTTTT	CASSERGRPGELFF
TRBJ1-1	TRBV7-8	TRBD1	.	TGTGCCAGCAGCTACCCCCCGACAGGGCTAAACACTGAAGCTTTCTTT	CASSYPPTGLNTEAFF
TRBJ2-1	TRBV21-1	.	.	TGTGCCAGCAGCAAGGGGCGGGGGCCCCTAGATCGGTTCTTC	CASSKGRGPLDRFF
TRBJ1-1	TRBV3-1/TRBV3-2	.	.	TGTGCCAGCAGCCAAAAGGGGGGGGGTTACACTGAAGCTTTCTTT	CASSQKGGGYTEAFF
TRBJ1-1	TRBV7-9	.	.	TGTGCCAGCAGCTTAGGGATGAGACTAGAAGCTTTCTTT	CASSLGMRLEAFF
TRBJ1-2	TRBV9	TRBD1	.	TGTGCCAGCAGCAGGGACAGGGCTGACTATGGCTACACCTTC	CASSRDRADYGYTF
TRBJ1-2	TRBV7-9	.	.	TGTGCCAGCAGCTTCGGGGGGAACGGCTACACCTTC	CASSFGGNGYTF
TRBJ2-2	TRBV27	.	few	TGTGCCAGCAGTCTGGACAGGGCCGGGACTAGCCCCTTTTGGGGGGAGCTGTTTTTT	CASSLDRAGTSPFWGELFF
TRBJ2-2	TRBV5-1	TRBD2	.	TGCGCCAGCAGCACAGGGACTAGCGGGAGCGGGGAGCTGTTTTTT	CASSTGTSGSGELFF
TRBJ1-2	TRBV7-9	TRBD1	.	TGTGCCAGCAGCTTCTACGGGACAGGATACTATGGCTACACCTTC	CASSFYGTGYYGYTF
TRBJ2-1	TRBV6-5	.	few	TGTGCCAGCAGTTACTCGTACACAGGGCGGAATGAGCAGTTCTTC	CASSYSYTGRNEQFF
TRBJ2-3	TRBV14	.	once	TGTGCCAGCAGCCAAGATTCCGTACTGAATACGCAGTATTTT	CASSQDSVLNTQYF
TRBJ1-2	TRBV20-1	TRBD1	few	TGCAGTGCTAGTGACAGGGTTTATGGCTACACCTTC	CSASDRVYGYTF
TRBJ1-5	TRBV28	.	once	TGTGCCAGCAGTCTTATAACAGGGCGTAGCAATCAGCCCCAGCATTTT	CASSLITGRSNQPQHF
TRBJ1-4	TRBV7-9	.	once	TGTGCCAGCAGCCTCCACACAGCAACTAATGAAAAACTGTTTTTT	CASSLHTATNEKLFF
TRBJ2-1	TRBV7-9	TRBD2	.	TGTGCCAGCAGCTTAGTCCCTAGCGGGCCCTCCTACAATGAGCAGTTCTTC	CASSLVPSGPSYNEQFF
TRBJ1-5	TRBV9	.	.	TGTGCCAGCAGCGTAGGTGGGCATCAGCCCCAGCATTTT	CASSVGGHQPQHF
TRBJ2-5	TRBV6-2/TRBV6-3	.	.	TGTGCCAGCAGTATCAAAGAGACCCAGTACTTC	CASSIKETQYF